The clone carrying this T cell receptor beta chain was picked up a small number of times. The antigen remains undetermined. The CDR3 covers 13 residues. Deletions cut 2 bases from V and 6 bases from J, with 11 bases between. Germline V gene lookup returns CDR1 MDHEN and CDR2 SYDVKM. The sample originates from a study of T cell repertoires in cytomegalovirus infection. Overall study context: CMV epitopes used comprised recently identified HLA-C-restricted ones and well-studied HLA-B-restricted ones. Indicated by public TCR beta signatures were CMV infection and matching HLA type.

A single record per CDR3 protein comes from TCRdb applying MiXCR to the reads. The sample yields hundreds of thousands of distinct CDR3 sequences, 25% to 35% seen once. The study, taken as a whole, reports: Dominating the ex vivo response were TCR beta clonotypes that were CMV-specific and HLA-C-restricted. Carriers of CMV and the relevant HLA type were discriminated by public TCR beta frequency.

The source is a human donor in good health (CMV status not recorded). Some clones in this sample may be carry-over from other donors' samples. This chain uses TRBV28 with TRBJ2-7, with D maybe TRBD2 (6 bases). Source: cultured PBMCs, taken from culture after CMV antigen stimulation. As DNA, the CDR3 is TGTGCCAGCAGTTTAATCGGGAGTCTCGAGCAGTACTTC. Protein sequence: CASSLIGSLEQYF.